A single sample gave rise to the 18 T cell receptor beta chains below, sequenced in a study of blood T cell repertoires in COVID-19. Assay used: immunoSEQ multiplex PCR; TCRdb lists only in-frame clones, some missing. The sample lists 300,000 to 500,000 clones; over 75% were seen once. The sample was PBMCs or T cells enriched from blood (not recorded which). All receptors derive from a woman aged 25-40 years with acute COVID-19.

On this clone itself: Additional DNA sequences in this sample encode the identical CDR3. This rearrangement joins TRBV9 to TRBJ2-1; a weak D match, TRBD2 (6 bases). The CDR3 runs to 15 residues. With 3 bases removed from V and 1 base from J, the gap between germline ends came to 11 bases. Germline V gives CDR1 SGDLS, CDR2 YYNGEE. The CDR3 loop is CASSAEGSSYNEQFF. Written as DNA, the CDR3 is TGTGCCAGCAGCGCGGAGGGTTCTTCCTACAATGAGCAGTTCTTC.

The V call is TRBV5-1, the J call TRBJ1-1, with 10 positions matching TRBD1. Germline V gene lookup returns CDR1 SGHRS and CDR2 YFSETQ. This CDR3 region has 12 residues. The V segment lost 4 bases and the J segment 11 bases; nucleotides outside the gene matches: 5. The CDR3 is CASSPTGGRAFF. In DNA form, the CDR3 reads TGCGCCAGCAGCCCGACAGGGGGCCGGGCTTTCTTT.

This rearrangement joins TRBV9 to TRBJ2-3; 11 bases line up with TRBD2. This CDR3 region has 18 residues. V dropped 3 bases and J dropped 4; count of bases not matched to a gene: 13. Germline V gene lookup returns CDR1 SGDLS and CDR2 YYNGEE. DNA for the CDR3: TGTGCCAGCAGCGAGGGGACTAGCGGCGCACGTTGGGCAGATACGCAGTATTTT. Protein product: CASSEGTSGARWADTQYF.

V usage is TRBV30 and J usage is TRBJ1-1; a possible D gene is TRBD1 (5 bases). This CDR3 comprises 16 residues. The V gene's germline CDR1 is GTSNPN and CDR2 SVGIG (reference sequence). V shed 3 bases and J shed 1 base, with 18 bases lying between them. The CDR3 DNA is TGTGCCTGGAGGCCCAGAAGGGGCATTGGGAACACTGAAGCTTTCTTT. Protein product: CAWRPRRGIGNTEAFF. Full variable domain (remainder filled in from reference TRBV30 and TRBJ1-1): SQTIHQWPATLVQPVGSPLSLECTVEGTSNPNLYWYRQAAGRGLQLLFYSVGIGQISSEVPQNLSASRPQDRQFILSSKKLLLSDSGFYLCAWRPRRGIGNTEAFFGQGTRLTVV.

The CDR3: CASSQDIGAGSNSPLHF. The CDR3 DNA reads TGCGCCAGCAGCCAAGATATAGGGGCGGGGTCTAATTCACCCCTCCACTTT. J is TRBJ1-6 and V is TRBV4-3; D is possibly TRBD1 (5 bases). Per the germline V gene, CDR1 is LGHNA and CDR2 is YSLEER. The V end was cut by 0 bases, the J end by 6 bases, with 15 bases between. This CDR3 has 17 amino acids.

The chain has TRBV3-1 (or the pseudogene TRBV3-2) and TRBJ2-2; 8 bases agree with TRBD1. From germline, CDR1 is LGHDT and CDR2 YNNKEL (reference sequence). The ends lost 4 bases at V and 4 bases at J; junction bases unmatched: 2. The CDR3 totals 14 residues. The chain's CDR3 is CASSLGQVTGELFF. The CDR3 region has the DNA TGTGCCAGCAGCCTGGGACAGGTCACCGGGGAGCTGTTTTTT.

This clone occurred once. The V gene is TRBV7-2, the J gene TRBJ1-6; 9 bases match TRBD1. The CDR3 runs 15 residues. Germline V gene data show CDR1 as SGHTA and CDR2 as FQGNSA. With V trimmed by 5 bases and J by 9 bases, 8 bases remained unmatched. The DNA of the CDR3 is TGTGCCAGCAGCCACAGACAGGGGGTGGGTTCACCCCTCCACTTT. Its protein is CASSHRQGVGSPLHF. Supplemented by reference TRBV7-2 and TRBJ1-6, the full variable domain reads GAGVSQSPSNKVTEKGKDVELRCDPISGHTALYWYRQSLGQGLEFLIYFQGNSAPDKSGLPSDRFSAERTGGSVSTLTIQRTQQEDSAVYLCASSHRQGVGSPLHFGNGTRLTVT.

The chain joins TRBV5-4 to TRBJ1-2, with unresolved D. V lost 3 bases and J lost 2, with 14 bases in between. There are 15 residues in the CDR3. CDR1 and CDR2 from the germline V gene are SGHNT and YYREEE (reference sequence). The CDR3 protein is CASSSGGGINYGYTF. The CDR3 bases are TGTGCCAGCAGCTCGGGTGGCGGGATAAACTATGGCTACACCTTC.

The rearrangement uses TRBV3-1 (or the pseudogene TRBV3-2) and TRBJ1-4; D not resolved. The CDR3 is 13 amino acids. The ends were cut back, 4 bases at V and 4 bases at J, with 7 bases in the middle. Germline CDR1 and CDR2: LGHDT and YNNKEL (reference sequence). The CDR3 nucleotides are TGTGCCAGCAGCCCACGGAGTAATGAAAAACTGTTTTTT. Translated, it gives CASSPRSNEKLFF.

The chain carries TRBV28 and TRBJ1-6; 7 bases are a match to TRBD1. CDR3 length equals 14 residues. Germline loops: CDR1 MDHEN, CDR2 SYDVKM. Unmatched junction bases numbered 6, after V lost 6 bases and J lost 7 bases. The CDR3 loop is CASSPGQLNSPLHF. DNA for the CDR3: TGTGCCAGCAGCCCGGGACAGCTGAATTCACCCCTCCACTTT.

The chain uses TRBV27 and TRBJ1-1; D gene uncertain. V gave up 4 bases and J gave up 4 bases, with 13 bases separating them. This CDR3 contains 14 residues. Germline V gene sequence: CDR1 MNHEY, CDR2 SMNVEV (reference sequence). CDR3 DNA sequence: TGTGCCAGCAGTTCGGGGAGCTCGAGCACTGAAGCTTTCTTT. Amino acids: CASSSGSSSTEAFF.

This clone was picked up one time. The chain uses TRBV11-3 and TRBJ2-1; tentatively, D is TRBD2 (5 bases). CDR1 and CDR2 (germline): SGHNT, YENEEA. Deletions cut 1 base from V and 2 bases from J, with 15 bases between. The CDR3 is made up of 17 amino acids. DNA of the CDR3: TGTGCCAGCAGCTTAGTATCGGGAAGAGGAGCCTACAATGAGCAGTTCTTC. Its translation: CASSLVSGRGAYNEQFF.

The chain recombines TRBV29-1 with TRBJ2-7; TRBD1 might be the D (6 bases). Trimming stripped 6 bases from V and 3 bases from J, with 12 bases between. Germline CDR1 reads SQVTM; CDR2 reads ANQGSEA. This CDR3 is 12 amino acids long. CDR3 sequence reads: CSVTGTSYEQYF. For the CDR3, the DNA is TGCAGCGTAACCGGGACAAGCTACGAGCAGTACTTC.

This sequence joins TRBV19 and TRBJ1-2; D is undetermined. The V gene's germline CDR1 is LNHDA and CDR2 SQIVND (reference sequence). Trimming pared 10 bases from V and 8 bases from J, leaving 23 bases between. The CDR3 is 14 amino acids. CDR3: CAIKTHQVSQGYTF. CDR3 DNA: TGTGCCATAAAGACCCACCAGGTGTCCCAGGGCTACACCTTC.

The chain joins TRBV7-2 to TRBJ1-2, with 10 positions matching TRBD1. The V gene's germline CDR1 is SGHTA and CDR2 FQGNSA. V was clipped by 5 bases and J by 4 bases; unmatched bases: 7. The CDR3 length is 15 residues. In nucleotides, the CDR3 is TGTGCCAGCAGCGTACGACAGGGGGCGGTCTATGGCTACACCTTC. Translation: CASSVRQGAVYGYTF.

V usage is TRBV9 and J usage is TRBJ2-1; D is possibly TRBD1 (6 bases). The CDR3 loop spans 15 amino acids. Germline V lookup: CDR1 SGDLS, CDR2 YYNGEE. V lost 2 bases and J lost 4, with 13 bases in between. The CDR3 is CASSVGGTTYNEQFF. The CDR3 DNA sequence: TGTGCCAGCAGCGTGGGTGGGACAACATACAATGAGCAGTTCTTC.

The chain carries TRBV21-1 and TRBJ1-5. TRBV21-1 is deemed a pseudogene. The CDR3 has 18 residues. For the CDR3, the DNA is TGTGCCAGCAGCACATCAATCCCAAGTCGGGTCCCCGATCAGCCCCAGCATTTT. It translates to CASSTSIPSRVPDQPQHF.

V gene TRBV3-1 (or the pseudogene TRBV3-2) combines with J gene TRBJ2-7, with D possibly being TRBD1 (5 bases). The V gene lost 1 base and the J gene lost 2 bases, with 12 bases spanning the gap. CDR1 is LGHDT and CDR2 is YNNKEL in the germline V gene (reference sequence). The CDR3 spans 15 residues. In nucleotides, the CDR3 is TGTGCCAGCAGCCAAGGCCAGGGAAGCCCCTACGAGCAGTACTTC. Protein sequence: CASSQGQGSPYEQYF.